This T cell receptor beta chain is from a study of OX40 agonist ivuxolimab in advanced cancers. TCRdb keeps only in-frame clones here, not all; method: immunoSEQ multiplex PCR. This sample carries approximately 57,000 clones, over 75% of them seen once, and the ten largest clones take approximately 10%. Germline V CDR1 and CDR2: SGDLS, YYNGEE. The CDR3 has 14 amino acids. Trimming took 0 bases from V and 0 from J, leaving 6 bases between them. The sequencing used CD4+ or CD8+ T cells sorted from blood, collected in a trial of the OX40 agonist ivuxolimab. V is TRBV9 and J is TRBJ1-2; D unresolved. The sequence derives from an adult with an advanced solid tumor such as melanoma, head and neck, liver or kidney cancer. In DNA form, the CDR3 reads TGTGCCAGCAGCGTAGATTTTGCTAACTATGGCTACACCTTC. Protein sequence: CASSVDFANYGYTF.